This TCR beta chain was documented in a study of T-cell memory formation after mild COVID-19. Study-wide background: There were largely donor-specific TCR clusters. Findings and limits, study-wide: Cross-reactive memory seemingly joined, as some responding clones were found in pre-infection memory. There was a balanced CD4/CD8 profile in clones contracting day 15 to 85, and later expanders leaned CD4+.

UMIs and sample barcodes were carried by the TCR alpha and TCR beta cDNA libraries that 5'RACE produced using constant-segment primers. From the 5' RACE reads, TCRdb called clonotypes with MiXCR, one entry per CDR3 protein. Of 400,000 to 450,000 distinct CDR3 sequences in the sample, over 15% were seen once. This clonotype was counted only a few times. What it recognizes is unknown. The sample consisted of PBMCs or a T cell subset sorted from them (not recorded which). The TCR originated in a young man who had mild COVID-19 (a few samples of this study predate the infection). Cell type and time point are not known.

CDR3 coding DNA: TGTGCCATCAGTGCTCCGGGACTAGCGGGGGGTACGAACACCGGGGAGCTGTTTTTT. Its protein is CAISAPGLAGGTNTGELFF. The V and J genes are TRBV10-3 and TRBJ2-2; 15 nucleotides match TRBD2. Germline CDR1 and CDR2: ENHRY and SYGVKD. After removal of 4 bases from V and 0 bases from J, the junction contained 6 bases not matched to a gene. The CDR3 spans 19 residues.